Listed below are T cell receptor beta chains from one sample, sequenced in a study of T cell responses to AZD1222 COVID-19 vaccine. Sequencing was performed with immunoSEQ multiplex PCR; in TCRdb, only in-frame clones are kept and a portion is missing. The sample holds 50,000 to 60,000 clones, about 90% seen once. Source: peripheral blood, taken on day 0 of AZD1222 vaccination. The receptor source for this set is an adult in good health. The CDR3 runs from the conserved cysteine through the conserved F or W. D genes are given only for firm matches. Clone size is not always given. Where it is, it says once, few, many or a class for expanded clones.

length: 14; V: TRBV29-1; D: TRBD2; size: .; J: TRBJ2-1; DNA: TGCAGCGTTCAACATATAGCGGGCTACAATGAGCAGTTCTTC; CDR3: CSVQHIAGYNEQFF
length: 15; V: TRBV13; D: .; size: .; J: TRBJ1-5; DNA: TGTGCCAGCAGCTTAGGACAGTTTAGCAATCAGCCCCAGCATTTT; CDR3: CASSLGQFSNQPQHF
length: 13; V: TRBV18; D: TRBD1; size: .; J: TRBJ2-5; DNA: TGTGCCAGCTCTATGACAGGGGTGGAGACCCAGTACTTC; CDR3: CASSMTGVETQYF
length: 14; V: TRBV7-2; D: TRBD2; size: .; J: TRBJ2-1; DNA: TGTGCCAGCAGCTTAGCGGGAGGGCCCGATGAGCAGTTCTTC; CDR3: CASSLAGGPDEQFF
length: 17; V: TRBV6-2/TRBV6-3; D: .; size: once; J: TRBJ1-5; DNA: TGTGCCAGCAGCCCTACATTACAGGTTGGGAGCAATCAGCCCCAGCATTTT; CDR3: CASSPTLQVGSNQPQHF
length: 13; V: TRBV30; D: TRBD1; size: .; J: TRBJ1-1; DNA: TGTGCCTGCGACAGGGTGATGAACACTGAAGCTTTCTTT; CDR3: CACDRVMNTEAFF
length: 15; V: TRBV9; D: .; size: .; J: TRBJ2-3; DNA: TGTGCCAGCAGCGTGGGGGGAGGCTACACAGATACGCAGTATTTT; CDR3: CASSVGGGYTDTQYF
length: 13; V: TRBV3-1/TRBV3-2; D: .; size: few; J: TRBJ2-2; DNA: TGTGCCAGCAGCCAAAGGGGTTCCGGGGAGCTGTTTTTT; CDR3: CASSQRGSGELFF
length: 16; V: TRBV5-6; D: .; size: .; J: TRBJ1-5; DNA: TGTGCCAGCAGCTTAGGGTTCTCGGGGTCCAATCAGCCCCAGCATTTT; CDR3: CASSLGFSGSNQPQHF
length: 16; V: TRBV18; D: .; size: .; J: TRBJ2-1; DNA: TGTGCCAGCTCACCACCGTCACTAGCTGGGGGGAATGAGCAGTTCTTC; CDR3: CASSPPSLAGGNEQFF
length: 15; V: TRBV25-1; D: .; size: .; J: TRBJ1-1; DNA: TGTGCCAGCAGCGAACACTCCTCGGGGAACACTGAAGCTTTCTTT; CDR3: CASSEHSSGNTEAFF
length: 17; V: TRBV6-2/TRBV6-3; D: TRBD1; size: .; J: TRBJ2-5; DNA: TGTGCCAGCAGTTACGCTATTGCTGGGACAGTCCAAGAGACCCAGTACTTC; CDR3: CASSYAIAGTVQETQYF
length: 16; V: TRBV11-3; D: TRBD2; size: .; J: TRBJ2-1; DNA: TGTGCCAGCAGCCCGGGACTAGCGGGAGCGTACAATGAGCAGTTCTTC; CDR3: CASSPGLAGAYNEQFF
length: 14; V: TRBV7-2; D: TRBD2; size: .; J: TRBJ2-2; DNA: TGTGCCAGCAGCACTAGCGGGAGTTTTAGGGAGCTGTTTTTT; CDR3: CASSTSGSFRELFF
length: 14; V: TRBV3-1/TRBV3-2; D: TRBD1; size: .; J: TRBJ1-2; DNA: TGTGCCAGCAGCCAAGTGAGACAGGGGGGCGGCTACACCTTC; CDR3: CASSQVRQGGGYTF
length: 15; V: TRBV7-9; D: .; size: .; J: TRBJ1-1; DNA: TGTGCCAGCAGCTTAGTGCAGGGTACGGACACTGAAGCTTTCTTT; CDR3: CASSLVQGTDTEAFF
length: 15; V: TRBV30; D: .; size: .; J: TRBJ1-6; DNA: TGTGCCTGGACCTTGGATTTCCGACGAAATTCACCCCTCCACTTT; CDR3: CAWTLDFRRNSPLHF
length: 20; V: TRBV15; D: TRBD1; size: .; J: TRBJ1-5; DNA: TGTGCCACCAGCAGAGCCCGCGGGACAGGGTCAACCGGCGGCAATCAGCCCCAGCATTTT; CDR3: CATSRARGTGSTGGNQPQHF
length: 14; V: TRBV7-2; D: .; size: .; J: TRBJ1-2; DNA: TGTGCCAGCAGCTTAGTTGCACAGGGCGAAGGCTACACCTTC; CDR3: CASSLVAQGEGYTF
length: 14; V: TRBV3-1/TRBV3-2; D: TRBD1; size: .; J: TRBJ2-7; DNA: TGTGCCAGCAGCCAAGGCGGGACAGGGGTAGGGCAGTACTTC; CDR3: CASSQGGTGVGQYF
length: 17; V: TRBV19; D: TRBD1; size: .; J: TRBJ2-3; DNA: TGTGCCAGTAGTATGGCCCGACAGGGGGGCAACATAGATACGCAGTATTTT; CDR3: CASSMARQGGNIDTQYF
length: 15; V: TRBV6-5; D: TRBD1; size: few; J: TRBJ1-2; DNA: TGTGCCAGCAGTTACGGAAGGACAGGGACCTATGGCTACACCTTC; CDR3: CASSYGRTGTYGYTF
length: 15; V: TRBV4-1; D: .; size: .; J: TRBJ2-1; DNA: TGCGCCAGCAGCCAAGGCGGGGGCCCCTACAATGAGCAGTTCTTC; CDR3: CASSQGGGPYNEQFF
length: 15; V: TRBV5-1; D: TRBD1; size: .; J: TRBJ1-3; DNA: TGCGCCAGCAGCTTGGATACAGGGGCTGGAAACACCATATATTTT; CDR3: CASSLDTGAGNTIYF
length: 16; V: TRBV7-2; D: .; size: .; J: TRBJ1-6; DNA: TGTGCCAGCAGCTTAAGTGGCGCAGGGGACGGTTCACCCCTCCACTTT; CDR3: CASSLSGAGDGSPLHF
length: 13; V: TRBV7-2; D: .; size: few; J: TRBJ2-7; DNA: TGTGCCAGCAGCTTAGTGGCTAGCTACGAGCAGTACTTC; CDR3: CASSLVASYEQYF
length: 15; V: TRBV27; D: .; size: .; J: TRBJ1-5; DNA: TGTGCCAGCAGCACCGACAGATCTGGAAATCAGCCCCAGCATTTT; CDR3: CASSTDRSGNQPQHF
length: 13; V: TRBV19; D: .; size: .; J: TRBJ1-5; DNA: TGTGCCAGTAGTATAGATTGGGACCAGCCCCAGCATTTT; CDR3: CASSIDWDQPQHF
length: 17; V: TRBV18; D: .; size: .; J: TRBJ1-3; DNA: TGTGCCAGCTCACCAAATCGGCAGGGAAGGTCTGGAAACACCATATATTTT; CDR3: CASSPNRQGRSGNTIYF
length: 13; V: TRBV11-2; D: .; size: once; J: TRBJ2-1; DNA: TGTGCCAGCAGCCTCCAGACCTGGGAAGAGCAGTTCTTC; CDR3: CASSLQTWEEQFF
length: 14; V: TRBV11-2; D: .; size: .; J: TRBJ2-6; DNA: TGTGCCAGCAGGAGAGAATCTGGGGCCAACGTCCTGACTTTC; CDR3: CASRRESGANVLTF
length: 14; V: TRBV7-8; D: .; size: .; J: TRBJ1-5; DNA: TGTGCCAGCAGCCCCGCGGGGGGCAATCAGCCCCAGCATTTT; CDR3: CASSPAGGNQPQHF
length: 17; V: TRBV10-3; D: TRBD2; size: .; J: TRBJ2-1; DNA: TGTGCCATCACTCCCCATAGCGGGAGGGTTTCCTACAATGAGCAGTTCTTC; CDR3: CAITPHSGRVSYNEQFF
length: 14; V: TRBV7-9; D: .; size: .; J: TRBJ2-7; DNA: TGTGCCAGCAGCCGAGGGTACCCCTCCTACGAGCAGTACTTC; CDR3: CASSRGYPSYEQYF
length: 14; V: TRBV2; D: TRBD1; size: .; J: TRBJ1-2; DNA: TGTGCCAGCAGGGGCTCGGGACAGGGCTATGGCTACACCTTC; CDR3: CASRGSGQGYGYTF
length: 16; V: TRBV12-5; D: .; size: .; J: TRBJ2-1; DNA: TGTGCTAGTGGTCTCACCTACCCGACCCATTACAATGAGCAGTTCTTC; CDR3: CASGLTYPTHYNEQFF
length: 14; V: TRBV5-1; D: .; size: few; J: TRBJ1-1; DNA: TGCGCCAGCAGCTCCCCTGCGGGGAACACTGAAGCTTTCTTT; CDR3: CASSSPAGNTEAFF
length: 13; V: TRBV13; D: .; size: .; J: TRBJ2-7; DNA: TGTGCCAGCAGCTACACTACTTCCTACGAGCAGTACTTC; CDR3: CASSYTTSYEQYF
length: 18; V: TRBV11-3; D: TRBD2; size: .; J: TRBJ2-1; DNA: TGTGCCAGCAGCCCCAAGTCACTAGCGGGGGTAGGGTACAATGAGCAGTTCTTC; CDR3: CASSPKSLAGVGYNEQFF
length: 13; V: TRBV11-2; D: .; size: .; J: TRBJ2-1; DNA: TGTGCCAGCAGCCCGCAGACTAGTAATGAGCAGTTCTTC; CDR3: CASSPQTSNEQFF
length: 12; V: TRBV28; D: .; size: .; J: TRBJ1-2; DNA: TGTGCCAGCCAAGGCAGCAACTATGGCTACACCTTC; CDR3: CASQGSNYGYTF
length: 14; V: TRBV5-8; D: TRBD1; size: .; J: TRBJ1-5; DNA: TGTGCCAGCAGCTTACAGGGGAACAATCAGCCCCAGCATTTT; CDR3: CASSLQGNNQPQHF
length: 17; V: TRBV19; D: TRBD2; size: once; J: TRBJ2-3; DNA: TGTGCCAGTAGTATGACTAGCGGCCTACCTAGCACAGATACGCAGTATTTT; CDR3: CASSMTSGLPSTDTQYF
length: 14; V: TRBV3-1/TRBV3-2; D: .; size: .; J: TRBJ2-3; DNA: TGTGCCAGCAGCCAAGTCTTCCCCGCAGATACGCAGTATTTT; CDR3: CASSQVFPADTQYF
length: 13; V: TRBV7-2; D: TRBD2; size: .; J: TRBJ2-1; DNA: TGTGCCAGCAGCGGCGGGGGCTACAATGAGCAGTTCTTC; CDR3: CASSGGGYNEQFF
length: 16; V: TRBV5-5; D: .; size: .; J: TRBJ2-2; DNA: TGTGCCAGCAGCTTGGCCGCCCAGAGGACCACCGGGGAGCTGTTTTTT; CDR3: CASSLAAQRTTGELFF
length: 15; V: TRBV5-4; D: .; size: .; J: TRBJ1-2; DNA: TGTGCCAGCAGACTCTTGGGAGCCTCTAACTATGGCTACACCTTC; CDR3: CASRLLGASNYGYTF
length: 15; V: TRBV7-2; D: .; size: .; J: TRBJ2-5; DNA: TGTGCCAGCAGCTACGCGGGGGCGGGACAAGAGACCCAGTACTTC; CDR3: CASSYAGAGQETQYF
length: 15; V: TRBV30; D: TRBD1; size: few; J: TRBJ1-5; DNA: TGTGCCTGGAGTGTACAGGGGGGTTTTGATCAGCCCCAGCATTTT; CDR3: CAWSVQGGFDQPQHF
length: 14; V: TRBV11-1; D: .; size: .; J: TRBJ1-5; DNA: TGTGCCAGCAGCTTGGATCGAAGCAATCAGCCCCAGCATTTT; CDR3: CASSLDRSNQPQHF
length: 14; V: TRBV19; D: .; size: .; J: TRBJ1-2; DNA: TGTGCCAGTAGTATACTGGGGAGTGGTTCTGGCTACACCTTC; CDR3: CASSILGSGSGYTF
length: 21; V: TRBV21-1; D: .; size: .; J: TRBJ2-1; DNA: TGTGCCAGCAGCAAAGCGCCCGGGGCAGCGGGACCCACAGGATGCGTCTGTGAGCAGTTCTTC; CDR3: CASSKAPGAAGPTGCVCEQFF
length: 19; V: TRBV5-1; D: .; size: .; J: TRBJ1-6; DNA: TGCGCCAGCAGCTTGGAACCTCACAGGAGAGGGAACTATAATTCACCCCTCCACTTT; CDR3: CASSLEPHRRGNYNSPLHF